The 29 T cell receptor beta chains below were found in one sample sequenced in a study of regulatory and conventional T cells in RAG deficiency. The sorted regulatory T cells were CD4+, CD25-high and CD127-low, with genomic DNA sequenced. Clones were sequenced by immunoSEQ multiplex PCR, and TCRdb holds only the in-frame ones, with some missing. The sample has tens of thousands of clones; 90% to 95% are singletons. Another study also made use of these data, one on regulatory T cells. That source reports: Amplification used 52 TRBV primers and 13 TRBJ primers.

Input material: Tregs sorted from blood. These receptors originate from a human donor in good health.

This sequence joins TRBV7-9 and TRBJ2-2; TRBD1 aligns across 10 bases. Germline V gene lookup returns CDR1 SEHNR and CDR2 FQNEAQ (reference sequence). V was clipped by 5 bases and J by 5 bases; unmatched bases: 8. The CDR3 spans 16 residues. CDR3 residues: CASSHTGQGRTGELFF. The CDR3, as DNA: TGTGCCAGCAGCCATACGGGACAGGGGCGAACCGGGGAGCTGTTTTTT.

This sequence joins TRBV4-1 and TRBJ2-3, with 7 bases fitting TRBD2. Germline values: CDR1 MGHRA, CDR2 YSYEKL. With V trimmed by 3 bases and J by 2 bases, 8 bases remained unmatched. The CDR3 spans 16 residues. This CDR3 is CASSQSLAANTDTQYF. The CDR3 region has the DNA TGCGCCAGCAGCCAGAGCCTAGCGGCCAACACAGATACGCAGTATTTT.

CDR3 bases: TGTGCCGGTCCGGGATCAACTAGCACAGATACGCAGTATTTT. This codes for CAGPGSTSTDTQYF. The J gene is TRBJ2-3, the V gene TRBV2; TRBD2 might be the D (5 bases). The length of the CDR3 is 14 residues. CDR1 is SNHLY, CDR2 FYNNEI, per germline. Trimming left V 11 bases short and J 0 bases short, with 15 bases between.

The chain links TRBV11-2 to TRBJ2-3; D is perhaps TRBD2 (6 bases). Trimming cost V 5 bases and J 9 bases, with 18 bases left between them. The CDR3 is made up of 14 amino acids. The V gene's germline CDR1 is SGHAT and CDR2 FQNNGV. The DNA for the CDR3 is TGTGCCAGCAGCATTTCACCGACTAGGGACACGCAGTATTTT. This gives the protein CASSISPTRDTQYF.

The gene calls are TRBV6-6 and TRBJ1-4; D uncertain. This CDR3 spans 12 amino acids. Germline assignment: CDR1 MNHNY and CDR2 SVGAGI (reference sequence). The V and J ends lost 4 bases and 8 bases respectively, with 8 bases between them. The CDR3 sequence is CASSWEGEKLFF. The CDR3 nucleotides read TGTGCCAGCAGTTGGGAGGGAGAAAAACTGTTTTTT.

For this clone: Other DNA sequences from this sample encode an identical CDR3 as well. The rearrangement links TRBV9 to TRBJ1-1; a possible D gene is TRBD1 (6 bases). CDR1 and CDR2 from the germline V gene are SGDLS and YYNGEE. CDR3 size: 15 residues. V was pared by 3 bases and J by 4 bases, with 16 bases between. The CDR3 is CASSGGVRGITEAFF. The CDR3 nucleotides are TGTGCCAGCAGCGGGGGTGTGAGGGGGATCACTGAAGCTTTCTTT.

This clone appeared once. This chain joins TRBV6-1 and TRBJ2-5, with D possibly being TRBD2 (7 bases). From germline, CDR1 is MNHNS and CDR2 SASEGT. Between the trimmed V and J ends, which lost 10 bases and 4 bases, there was a span of 16 bases. This CDR3 region has 13 residues. The CDR3 reads CATASGGRETQYF. The DNA of the CDR3 is TGTGCCACCGCCTCGGGGGGCCGAGAGACCCAGTACTTC.

Only one count was recorded for this clone. The chain couples TRBV11-1 to TRBJ2-3, with TRBD2 matching over 8 bases. Losses at the gene ends were 5 bases for V and 1 base for J; bases not matched to a gene: 8. CDR1 is SGHAT and CDR2 is FQDESV in the germline V gene (reference sequence). The CDR3 spans 16 residues. The CDR3 DNA is TGTGCCAGCAGCACCGGACTAGCTGTGGGCACAGATACGCAGTATTTT. It yields the protein CASSTGLAVGTDTQYF.

The rearrangement joins TRBV7-9 to TRBJ2-5; 7 bases fit TRBD2. Germline V gene lookup returns CDR1 SEHNR and CDR2 FQNEAQ (reference sequence). The CDR3 contains 15 residues. With 1 base clipped from V and 5 bases from J, the junction kept 7 bases outside the gene matches. The DNA for the CDR3 is TGTGCCAGCAGCTTAGTGGCGGGGGTGTACGAGACCCAGTACTTC. Its protein product is CASSLVAGVYETQYF.

This clone is labeled as medium-sized (0.01 to 0.1%). The rearrangement joins TRBV6-1 to TRBJ2-7; the D gene is possibly TRBD2 (6 bases). Germline V CDR1 and CDR2: MNHNS, SASEGT. V lost 1 base and J 6 bases, leaving 16 bases between the germline ends. The CDR3 sequence is 15 residues long. CDR3 amino acids: CASSEDRSGGFEQYF. CDR3 sequence (DNA): TGTGCCAGCAGTGAAGATAGGTCAGGAGGGTTCGAGCAGTACTTC.

The V and J genes are TRBV18 and TRBJ2-5; 9 bases agree with TRBD2. This CDR3 has 15 amino acids. The junction had 6 bases not matched to a gene; V was cut back by 2 bases and J by 5 bases. The germline V gene has CDR1 KGHSH and CDR2 LQKENI. The CDR3 spells CASSPSAGGRETQYF. The CDR3 DNA follows: TGTGCCAGCTCACCATCGGCGGGGGGGCGGGAGACCCAGTACTTC.

The chain carries TRBV9 and TRBJ1-1; perhaps TRBD1 as D (6 bases). The germline V and J ends were trimmed by 3 bases and 10 bases, with 13 bases remaining between them. The germline V gene encodes CDR1 SGDLS and CDR2 YYNGEE. This CDR3 comprises 12 residues. CDR3 region: CASSDPGQRAFF. DNA of the CDR3: TGTGCCAGCAGCGACCCCGGACAGCGAGCTTTCTTT.

This clone was detected only once. The CDR3 here is CASSLGKASRGVETQYF. Here the CDR3 DNA reads TGTGCCAGCAGCTTAGGGAAAGCTAGTCGGGGTGTTGAGACCCAGTACTTC. This chain uses TRBV7-9 with TRBJ2-5; possible D gene TRBD2, 5 bases. The CDR3 runs to 17 residues. Per the germline V gene, CDR1 is SEHNR and CDR2 is FQNEAQ (reference sequence). The V gene lost 1 base and the J gene lost 5 bases, with 20 bases spanning the gap. Looking up the rest from reference TRBV7-9 and TRBJ2-5 gives the full variable domain: DTGVSQNPRHKITKRGQNVTFRCDPISEHNRLYWYRQTLGQGPEFLTYFQNEAQLEKSRLLSDRFSAERPKGSFSTLEIQRTEQGDSAMYLCASSLGKASRGVETQYFGPGTRLLVL.

The chain links TRBV2 to TRBJ2-7; D gene uncertain. Germline V gene data show CDR1 as SNHLY and CDR2 as FYNNEI. This CDR3 contains 13 residues. Trimming pared 4 bases from V and 0 bases from J, leaving 7 bases between. CDR3 in amino acids: CASSVDTSYEQYF. The CDR3 DNA reads TGTGCCAGCAGTGTCGACACCTCCTACGAGCAGTACTTC.

The V gene is TRBV5-8, the J gene TRBJ1-4; D possibly corresponds to TRBD1 (6 bases). Germline CDR1 and CDR2: SGHTS and YDEGEE. The CDR3 is 15 amino acids. The V end lost 4 bases, the J end lost 0 bases, and 10 bases lay between the germline ends. Here the CDR3 reads CASSPRGATNEKLFF. For the CDR3, the DNA is TGTGCCAGCAGCCCCAGGGGCGCAACTAATGAAAAACTGTTTTTT.

This clone was seen once. V and J are TRBV9 and TRBJ1-6; D is uncertain. The CDR3 length is 16 residues. CDR1 and CDR2 from the germline V gene are SGDLS and YYNGEE. The ends were cut back, 5 bases at V and 7 bases at J, with 19 bases in the middle. The CDR3: CASSLRGRRTNSPLHF. For the CDR3, the DNA is TGTGCCAGCAGTTTACGAGGGAGGCGGACCAATTCACCCCTCCACTTT.

The rearrangement uses TRBV7-9 and TRBJ2-3, with D maybe TRBD2 (6 bases). The CDR3 contains 14 residues. Germline CDR1 reads SEHNR; CDR2 reads FQNEAQ (reference sequence). Deletions cut 7 bases from V and 0 bases from J, with 11 bases between. DNA of the CDR3: TGTGCCAGCATGTGGGGGGTTAGCACAGATACGCAGTATTTT. Encoded protein: CASMWGVSTDTQYF.

CDR3 nucleotide sequence: TGTGCCAGCTCACCAGAATTCCGACAGGGCACGAACACCGGGGAGCTGTTTTTT. Translating gives CASSPEFRQGTNTGELFF. The chain joins TRBV18 to TRBJ2-2; 7 bases are shared with TRBD1. J lost 0 bases, V lost 2 bases, and 9 bases had no gene match. The CDR3 runs 18 residues. Germline loops: CDR1 KGHSH, CDR2 LQKENI.

The rearrangement joins TRBV13 to TRBJ1-6; 10 bases agree with TRBD1. With 8 bases clipped from V and 7 bases from J, the junction kept 14 bases outside the gene matches. From germline, CDR1 is PRHDT and CDR2 FYEKMQ (reference sequence). The CDR3 runs to 17 residues. The CDR3 is CASAPKGRTGGNSPLHF. The CDR3 nucleotides are TGTGCCAGCGCCCCTAAAGGCCGGACAGGGGGAAATTCACCCCTCCACTTT.

J is TRBJ2-3 and V is TRBV18, with TRBD2 identical over 12 bases. The germline gives CDR1 KGHSH, CDR2 LQKENI. This CDR3 is built from 15 residues. The ends lost 5 bases at V and 8 bases at J; junction bases unmatched: 8. The CDR3 region has the DNA TGTGCCAGCTCAATAAGACTAGCGGGGGAAGCTACGCAGTATTTT. This translates into CASSIRLAGEATQYF.

The count of this clone is one. This chain joins TRBV27 and TRBJ2-1; 7 positions match TRBD2. J gave up 2 bases and V 5 bases, and 6 bases lay outside the gene matches. From germline, CDR1 is MNHEY and CDR2 SMNVEV (reference sequence). The length of the CDR3 is 15 residues. The CDR3 DNA is TGTGCCAGCAGTCGGGAGGCACGACCCTACAATGAGCAGTTCTTC. Translating gives CASSREARPYNEQFF.

This chain joins TRBV7-3 and TRBJ2-2; 9 bases agree with TRBD1. CDR1 is SGHTA, CDR2 FQGTGA, per germline. V gave up 3 bases and J gave up 2 bases; unmatched junction bases: 4. This CDR3 region has 16 residues. CDR3 DNA sequence: TGTGCCAGCAGCTTCCGGGACAGGGTTAACACCGGGGAGCTGTTTTTT. Its translation: CASSFRDRVNTGELFF.

The chain is built from TRBV7-9 and TRBJ1-1; D is ambiguous. The germline V gene has CDR1 SEHNR and CDR2 FQNEAQ (reference sequence). This CDR3 region has 11 residues. The V end lost 8 bases, the J end lost 3 bases, and 7 bases lay between the germline ends. The CDR3 spells CASGLDTEAFF. As DNA, the CDR3 is TGTGCCAGCGGGTTAGACACTGAAGCTTTCTTT.

This chain uses TRBV2 with TRBJ2-3; either TRBD1 or TRBD2 may supply D (6 bases each). Germline V CDR1 and CDR2: SNHLY, FYNNEI. The CDR3 loop spans 13 amino acids. With 4 bases removed from V and 6 bases from J, the gap between germline ends came to 11 bases. The CDR3 spells CASSVGGRDTQYF. CDR3 DNA: TGTGCCAGCAGTGTGGGGGGCCGGGATACGCAGTATTTT.

Points on this clone: At one end the junction does not follow the germline gene, possibly because of a read error. This chain uses TRBV6-6 with TRBJ2-2; D may be TRBD1 (7 bases). CDR1 is MNHNY, CDR2 SVGAGI, per germline (reference sequence). This CDR3 is 15 amino acids long. The DNA for the CDR3 is TGTGCCAGCAGTAACTCTCAGGGGGGCACCGGGGAGCTGTTTTTT. This translates into CASSNSQGGTGELFF.

The gene calls are TRBV7-9 and TRBJ2-5; the match to TRBD2 covers 9 bases. The ends lost 0 bases at V and 5 bases at J; junction bases unmatched: 10. This CDR3 region has 17 residues. Looked up from germline, CDR1 is SEHNR and CDR2 is FQNEAQ (reference sequence). The CDR3 loop is CASSLALDSGTSETQYF. CDR3 nucleotides: TGTGCCAGCAGCTTAGCGCTCGATAGTGGGACTAGCGAGACCCAGTACTTC.

V is TRBV7-2 and J is TRBJ1-6; 7 positions match TRBD1. With 6 bases clipped from V and 3 bases from J, the junction kept 8 bases outside the gene matches. The length of the CDR3 is 16 residues. Per germline, CDR1 SGHTA and CDR2 FQGNSA. DNA for the CDR3: TGTGCCAGCAGAGAAAAGACAGGGCTCTATAATTCACCCCTCCACTTT. Its translation is CASREKTGLYNSPLHF. The variable domain in full, with the rest retrieved from reference TRBV7-2 and TRBJ1-6, is GAGVSQSPSNKVTEKGKDVELRCDPISGHTALYWYRQSLGQGLEFLIYFQGNSAPDKSGLPSDRFSAERTGGSVSTLTIQRTQQEDSAVYLCASREKTGLYNSPLHFGNGTRLTVT.

V usage is TRBV6-5 and J usage is TRBJ1-2; a weak D match, TRBD1 (5 bases). In germline, CDR1 is MNHEY, CDR2 SVGAGI. V was trimmed by 2 bases and J by 4 bases, leaving 11 bases between them. This CDR3 contains 14 residues. CDR3 loop: CASSYDSGVYGYTF. The CDR3 coding sequence is TGTGCCAGCAGTTACGACAGTGGGGTCTATGGCTACACCTTC.

CDR3 region: CASSSAGQGEEKLFF. CDR3 DNA: TGTGCCAGCAGTTCCGCCGGACAGGGTGAGGAAAAACTGTTTTTT. The chain has TRBV6-5 and TRBJ1-4; the match to TRBD1 covers 8 bases. The CDR3 has 15 amino acids. CDR1 and CDR2 (germline): MNHEY, SVGAGI. Trimming at V came to 4 bases and at J to 8 bases, leaving 9 bases not matched to a gene.